The next 16 T cell receptor beta chains were all read from a single sample in a study of T cell responses to AZD1222 COVID-19 vaccine. TCRdb's table, derived via immunoSEQ multiplex PCR, lists solely in-frame clones and lacks some. The repertoire consists of 110,000 to 150,000 clones, with roughly 92% occurring once and the leading ten covering 5% to 6.5%. This material consisted of peripheral blood, taken on day 0 of AZD1222 vaccination. The receptors here all came from an adult in good health.

This clone has a single count. The CDR3 is CASSYREGGNTEAFF. The CDR3 coding sequence is TGTGCCAGCAGTTACAGGGAGGGGGGGAACACTGAAGCTTTCTTT. The gene calls are TRBV6-5 and TRBJ1-1, with D possibly TRBD1 on 6 matching bases. Trimming took off 2 bases at V and 1 base at J, with 11 bases between the two ends. CDR3 length: 15 amino acids. The germline V gene has CDR1 MNHEY and CDR2 SVGAGI.

This clone occurred a few times. For the CDR3, the DNA is TGCGCCAGCAGCCAAGATTTTCGGTACAGGAGCTACGAGCAGTACTTC. Encoded protein: CASSQDFRYRSYEQYF. The chain uses TRBV4-1 and TRBJ2-7; D is possibly TRBD1 (5 bases). Germline V lookup: CDR1 MGHRA, CDR2 YSYEKL. CDR3 length: 16 residues. Trimming took 0 bases from V and 3 from J, leaving 15 bases between them.

The chain is built from TRBV5-8 and TRBJ2-3; perhaps TRBD1 as D (5 bases). The V gene lost 4 bases and the J gene lost 0 bases, with 9 bases spanning the gap. The CDR3 is 14 residues long. The germline V gene has CDR1 SGHTS and CDR2 YDEGEE. CDR3 loop: CASSDDSSTDTQYF. The CDR3 DNA is TGTGCCAGCAGCGACGACAGCAGCACAGATACGCAGTATTTT. Looking up the rest from reference TRBV5-8 and TRBJ2-3 gives the full variable domain: EAGVTQSPTHLIKTRGQQATLRCSPISGHTSVYWYQQALGLGLQFLLWYDEGEERNRGNFPPRFSGRQFPNYSSELNVNALELEDSALYLCASSDDSSTDTQYFGPGTRLTVL.

This chain joins TRBV11-3 and TRBJ2-7, with 8 bases lining up with TRBD1. Looked up from germline, CDR1 is SGHNT and CDR2 is YENEEA. Unmatched junction bases numbered 2, after V lost 1 base and J lost 3 bases. The CDR3 is 14 residues long. CDR3 amino acids: CASSLGTGSYEQYF. As DNA, the CDR3 is TGTGCCAGCAGCTTAGGGACAGGGAGCTACGAGCAGTACTTC.

The chain uses TRBV7-9 and TRBJ2-7; D is ambiguous. CDR3 length: 13 amino acids. The germline V gene encodes CDR1 SEHNR and CDR2 FQNEAQ (reference sequence). The V end was cut by 0 bases, the J end by 7 bases, with 10 bases between. DNA of the CDR3: TGTGCCAGCAGCTTAGCGGGCCCTGGGGAGCAGTACTTC. Translation gives CASSLAGPGEQYF. The variable domain in full, with the rest retrieved from reference TRBV7-9 and TRBJ2-7, is DTGVSQNPRHKITKRGQNVTFRCDPISEHNRLYWYRQTLGQGPEFLTYFQNEAQLEKSRLLSDRFSAERPKGSFSTLEIQRTEQGDSAMYLCASSLAGPGEQYFGPGTRLTVT.

The V call is TRBV28, the J call TRBJ2-7; TRBD1 matches 9 bases. J gave up 3 bases and V 5 bases, and 8 bases lay outside the gene matches. This CDR3 region has 15 residues. Germline V gives CDR1 MDHEN, CDR2 SYDVKM. The CDR3 DNA follows: TGTGCCAGCAGTAAACCGGGACAGGGCCTCTACGAGCAGTACTTC. This sequence encodes CASSKPGQGLYEQYF.

The gene calls are TRBV6-5 and TRBJ1-2; 11 bases agree with TRBD1. In germline, CDR1 is MNHEY, CDR2 SVGAGI. This CDR3 is 13 amino acids long. J gave up 8 bases and V 8 bases, and 7 bases lay outside the gene matches. The CDR3, as DNA: TGTGCCAGCGGGGACAGGGGGATGAGGGGCTACACCTTC. Protein product: CASGDRGMRGYTF.

The rearrangement uses TRBV7-8 and TRBJ2-7; D is unresolved. V gave up 1 base and J gave up 4 bases, with 5 bases separating them. This CDR3 comprises 12 residues. Germline V gene lookup returns CDR1 SGHVS and CDR2 FQNEAQ. In DNA, the CDR3 is TGTGCCAGCAGCTTAGAGAGGTACGAGCAGTACTTC. As protein: CASSLERYEQYF.

V and J are TRBV29-1 and TRBJ2-1, with D unresolved. Germline-derived CDR1 and CDR2 are SQVTM and ANQGSEA. The CDR3 is made up of 15 amino acids. Trimming took off 6 bases at V and 6 bases at J, with 21 bases between the two ends. CDR3 coding DNA: TGCAGCGTCCGAACTACGGGCGTTGGCGGCAATGAGCAGTTCTTC. Its translation is CSVRTTGVGGNEQFF.

V is TRBV5-6 and J is TRBJ1-2; 7 bases agree with TRBD1. The trim removed 4 bases at V and 1 base at J, leaving 7 bases unmatched. Germline V gene sequence: CDR1 SGHDT, CDR2 YYEEEE. This CDR3 is 15 amino acids long. CDR3 sequence (DNA): TGTGCCAGCAGCCTCCAACAGGGGTATAACTATGGCTACACCTTC. It is translated as CASSLQQGYNYGYTF.

The rearrangement uses TRBV12-5 and TRBJ1-5; D is uncertain. The germline V and J ends were trimmed by 5 bases and 2 bases, with 10 bases remaining between them. The germline V gene encodes CDR1 LGHNT and CDR2 FRNRAP. CDR3 length: 14 amino acids. DNA for the CDR3: TGTGCTAGTGGTCGGACGGATGGCAATCAGCCCCAGCATTTT. Its protein product is CASGRTDGNQPQHF.

This rearrangement joins TRBV5-4 to TRBJ2-5, with 8 positions matching TRBD2. CDR1 is SGHNT, CDR2 YYREEE, per germline (reference sequence). The CDR3 is 16 amino acids. Trimming took 7 bases from V and 4 from J; bases not matched to a gene: 15. The CDR3, as DNA: TGTGCCAGCTCCCCCCAGCGTCCGGGACTAGGAGAGACCCAGTACTTC. Translating gives CASSPQRPGLGETQYF.

The V and J genes are TRBV19 and TRBJ1-1, with TRBD1 identical over 11 bases. The CDR3 is made up of 14 amino acids. Trimming took 4 bases from V and 5 from J; bases not matched to a gene: 3. CDR1 LNHDA and CDR2 SQIVND come from the germline V gene (reference sequence). CDR3 DNA sequence: TGTGCCAGTAGTAAGGGACAGGGGGGTACTGAAGCTTTCTTT. Translating gives CASSKGQGGTEAFF.

V gene TRBV5-1 combines with J gene TRBJ2-2; D is possibly TRBD2 (6 bases). The V end lost 0 bases, the J end lost 3 bases, and 6 bases lay between the germline ends. The germline V gene encodes CDR1 SGHRS and CDR2 YFSETQ. The CDR3 runs 14 residues. In DNA form, the CDR3 reads TGCGCCAGCAGCTTGGCGGGGGACACCGGGGAGCTGTTTTTT. Protein product: CASSLAGDTGELFF.

V usage is TRBV11-3 and J usage is TRBJ2-3, with 9 bases that match TRBD1. CDR3 length: 15 amino acids. Per germline, CDR1 SGHNT and CDR2 YENEEA. V was pared by 5 bases and J by 4 bases, with 7 bases of the junction left unmatched. CDR3 DNA sequence: TGTGCCAGCAGCGGCCGGGACAGGGACGCAGATACGCAGTATTTT. Amino acids: CASSGRDRDADTQYF.

The chain has TRBV5-5 and TRBJ2-5; D is uncertain. Germline V gives CDR1 SGHKS, CDR2 YYEKEE (reference sequence). Trimming left V 0 bases short and J 2 bases short, with 8 bases between. CDR3 size: 14 residues. The CDR3 loop is CASSLVVGQETQYF. In DNA, the CDR3 is TGTGCCAGCAGCTTGGTTGTAGGGCAAGAGACCCAGTACTTC.